Here is one T cell receptor (beta chain) with its context. Its target is not known. Regarding treatment: oral pan-JAK inhibitor, 5-10 mg twice daily. Collection of lesional scalp punch biopsies and peripheral blood was performed in alopecia areata patients. TCR sequencing used cDNA made by reverse transcription of extracted RNA. Using immunoSEQ multiplex PCR, the repertoire was profiled, and TCRdb retains in-frame clones only, with some absent. This sample yields 150,000 to 200,000 clones, of which more than 55% are seen a single time; approximately 3.4% belongs to the top ten. This sample was included in a study of CD8+ T cells in alopecia areata. Across the whole study: At a dose of 5 to 10 mg twice daily, oral tofacitinib was given to treated patients.

Study-wide results and limits: Scalp and blood samples kept many expanded lesional clones throughout tofacitinib. Under tofacitinib, fewer expanded CD8+ clones appeared among the top 100 scalp clones.

There are 15 residues in the CDR3. Germline V gene data show CDR1 as GTSNPN and CDR2 as SVGIG (reference sequence). V was shortened by 2 bases and J by 0 bases, with 12 bases between the two germline ends. This chain joins TRBV30 and TRBJ2-3; D is ambiguous. The sequence was obtained from a human donor with alopecia areata. The sample consisted of CD4+ T cells sorted from blood, taken at week 4, from a patient treated with tofacitinib. CDR3 coding DNA: TGTGCCTGGAGTTTATACGGGCTTAGCACAGATACGCAGTATTTT. Its protein is CAWSLYGLSTDTQYF. The whole variable domain, remainder taken from reference TRBV30 and TRBJ2-3, is SQTIHQWPATLVQPVGSPLSLECTVEGTSNPNLYWYRQAAGRGLQLLFYSVGIGQISSEVPQNLSASRPQDRQFILSSKKLLLSDSGFYLCAWSLYGLSTDTQYFGPGTRLTVL.